These 18 T cell receptor beta chains originate from one sample sequenced in a study of shared clonotypes between healthy human individuals. Selected positively for CCR7 and CD45RO-negative, naive CD8 cells excluded terminally differentiated effector memory CD45RA+ cells. Libraries were prepared by immunoSEQ multiplex PCR; TCRdb keeps only in-frame clonotypes and omits some of them. The data contain nearly 2 million clones, 85% to 95% of them singletons. The material sequenced was naive CD8+ T cells sorted from blood. Every receptor here comes from a man younger than 35 in good health.

V and J are TRBV7-9 and TRBJ2-5, with 7 nucleotides matching TRBD2. The CDR3 totals 14 residues. Per the germline V gene, CDR1 is SEHNR and CDR2 is FQNEAQ (reference sequence). The V segment lost 11 bases and the J segment 5 bases; nucleotides outside the gene matches: 14. This chain's CDR3 is CAGLSDRGGETQYF. The DNA of the CDR3 is TGTGCCGGCCTTAGCGACCGGGGAGGGGAGACCCAGTACTTC.

This clone has just one count. The CDR3 bases are TGTGCCAGCTCGCCTCGGACCACTGAAGCTTTCTTT. Protein sequence: CASSPRTTEAFF. V usage is TRBV21-1 and J usage is TRBJ1-1. TRBV21-1 is a pseudogene locus. The CDR3 length is 12 residues.

J is TRBJ2-7 and V is TRBV13; D tentatively fits TRBD1 or TRBD2 (5 bases each). Germline CDR1 and CDR2: PRHDT and FYEKMQ (reference sequence). The CDR3 runs to 15 residues. The V and J ends lost 3 bases and 1 base respectively, with 13 bases between them. The CDR3 protein is CASSFGTISSYEQYF. DNA of the CDR3: TGTGCCAGCAGCTTCGGGACCATAAGTTCCTACGAGCAGTACTTC.

J is TRBJ2-3 and V is TRBV4-1; D unclear. This CDR3 comprises 16 residues. Germline V lookup: CDR1 MGHRA, CDR2 YSYEKL. V was clipped by 2 bases and J by 2 bases, with 14 bases between them. The CDR3 is CASSQIQFTSTDTQYF. CDR3 nucleotides: TGCGCCAGCAGCCAAATTCAGTTCACTTCCACAGATACGCAGTATTTT.

The chain carries TRBV5-1 and TRBJ2-1; D assignment may be TRBD1 or TRBD2 (6 bases each). V was trimmed by 3 bases and J by 7 bases, leaving 17 bases between them. The CDR3 is 15 residues long. Germline V CDR1 and CDR2: SGHRS, YFSETQ. The CDR3 DNA follows: TGCGCCAGCAGCTCGGAGGGGGGTCAAGTGAATGAGCAGTTCTTC. Its translation is CASSSEGGQVNEQFF.

The rearrangement joins TRBV27 to TRBJ2-1; D is unclear. The V and J ends lost 7 bases and 0 bases respectively, with 10 bases between them. Germline V gives CDR1 MNHEY, CDR2 SMNVEV (reference sequence). The CDR3 totals 14 residues. CDR3 nucleotides: TGTGCCAGCAAGGTTGGCGACTCCTACAATGAGCAGTTCTTC. Its translation: CASKVGDSYNEQFF.

Notes on this clone: Additional DNA sequences in this sample encode the identical CDR3. The V and J genes are TRBV9 and TRBJ2-3, with a weak D call TRBD2 (5 bases). The CDR3 runs 15 residues. The ends were cut back, 0 bases at V and 2 bases at J, with 10 bases in the middle. Germline V gives CDR1 SGDLS, CDR2 YYNGEE. This chain's CDR3 is CASSVVGNPTDTQYF. CDR3 DNA: TGTGCCAGCAGCGTAGTCGGGAATCCCACAGATACGCAGTATTTT.

This clone was recorded only once. The V and J genes are TRBV2 and TRBJ2-3; D ambiguous. Trimming removed 6 bases at V and 1 base at J, with 17 bases between. The germline CDR1 and CDR2 sequences are SNHLY and FYNNEI. CDR3 length: 16 amino acids. The CDR3 protein is CASRDPSRPGTDTQYF. CDR3 nucleotides: TGTGCCAGCAGAGACCCCTCGAGGCCCGGCACAGATACGCAGTATTTT.

A single count supports this clone. The rearrangement links TRBV19 to TRBJ2-1, with D possibly matching TRBD1 (6 bases). The CDR3 is made up of 16 amino acids. V lost 2 bases and J 3 bases, leaving 14 bases between the germline ends. Germline V CDR1 and CDR2: LNHDA, SQIVND (reference sequence). The CDR3 is CASSISSQGYYNEQFF. For the CDR3, the DNA is TGTGCCAGTAGTATATCATCGCAGGGGTACTACAATGAGCAGTTCTTC.

The CDR3 DNA follows: TGTGCCAGCAAAGAGACGAACACTGAAGCTTTCTTT. Protein sequence: CASKETNTEAFF. V usage is TRBV14 and J usage is TRBJ1-1; D is unresolved. The V gene lost 7 bases and the J gene lost 1 base, with 7 bases spanning the gap. CDR1 SGHDN and CDR2 FVKESK come from the germline V gene. There are 12 residues in the CDR3.

CDR3 sequence reads: CASSLDGTDNYGYTF. CDR3 in DNA: TGTGCCAGCAGTTTAGACGGGACGGATAACTATGGCTACACCTTC. V and J are TRBV27 and TRBJ1-2, with a weak D call TRBD1 (5 bases). The CDR3 length is 15 residues. Germline loops: CDR1 MNHEY, CDR2 SMNVEV (reference sequence). Between the trimmed V and J ends, which lost 2 bases and 1 base, there was a span of 11 bases.

This clone was seen a few times. V usage is TRBV14 and J usage is TRBJ1-2; no definite D call. The length of the CDR3 is 15 residues. V was clipped by 0 bases and J by 8 bases, with 16 bases between them. Germline V gives CDR1 SGHDN, CDR2 FVKESK. Here the CDR3 reads CASSQDARWPKGYTF. Here the CDR3 DNA reads TGTGCCAGCAGCCAAGACGCCAGGTGGCCGAAAGGCTACACCTTC.

The rearrangement links TRBV30 to TRBJ2-7; 9 nucleotides align to TRBD2. Germline values: CDR1 GTSNPN, CDR2 SVGIG (reference sequence). V lost 8 bases, J lost 1 base, and 9 bases stayed unmatched. This CDR3 is 14 amino acids long. The CDR3: CAGTALAGSYEQYF. In DNA, the CDR3 is TGTGCCGGGACCGCTCTAGCGGGATCCTACGAGCAGTACTTC.

This clone turned up a few times. At the DNA level, this CDR3 is encoded by other sequences in the same sample as well. V usage is TRBV4-1 and J usage is TRBJ2-2; D is ambiguous. Germline loops: CDR1 MGHRA, CDR2 YSYEKL. Trimming removed 1 base at V and 1 base at J, with 1 base between. The CDR3 runs to 13 residues. CDR3 coding DNA: TGCGCCAGCAGCCAAGGGAACACCGGGGAGCTGTTTTTT. Translating it yields CASSQGNTGELFF.

The V and J genes are TRBV4-3 and TRBJ2-7; possibly TRBD1 or TRBD2 for D (6 bases each). CDR1 and CDR2 from the germline V gene are LGHNA and YSLEER. The length of the CDR3 is 17 residues. V shed 0 bases and J shed 0 bases, with 15 bases lying between them. In nucleotides, the CDR3 is TGCGCCAGCAGCCAAGATTGGGGGGCAGAGAGCTCCTACGAGCAGTACTTC. Translated, it gives CASSQDWGAESSYEQYF.

This chain connects TRBV9 to TRBJ2-7; D not resolved. This CDR3 spans 13 amino acids. V was cut by 3 bases and J by 0 bases, with 7 bases left in between. Germline CDR1 reads SGDLS; CDR2 reads YYNGEE. The CDR3: CASSAPHSYEQYF. DNA for the CDR3: TGTGCCAGCAGCGCACCCCACTCCTACGAGCAGTACTTC.

The chain joins TRBV4-3 to TRBJ2-6; no definite D call. Germline values: CDR1 LGHNA, CDR2 YSLEER. The V end was cut by 3 bases, the J end by 2 bases, with 8 bases between. This CDR3 has 15 residues. CDR3 sequence: CASSHGVAGANVLTF. The CDR3 bases are TGCGCCAGCAGCCATGGGGTGGCTGGGGCCAACGTCCTGACTTTC.

The chain joins TRBV27 to TRBJ2-7; D possibly corresponds to TRBD1 (5 bases). Trimming took 6 bases from V and 5 from J, leaving 14 bases between them. Germline assignment: CDR1 MNHEY and CDR2 SMNVEV (reference sequence). CDR3 length: 13 residues. The CDR3 nucleotides are TGTGCCAGCAGCGCAGGGTCGATCCACGAGCAGTACTTC. It is translated as CASSAGSIHEQYF.